This note documents a single T cell receptor beta chain sequence. The data derive from a study of blood T cell repertoires in COVID-19. Data came from immunoSEQ multiplex PCR; TCRdb stores just in-frame clones and leaves some out. The sample includes about 180,000 clones, under 90% of them seen just once. This CDR3 is 13 amino acids long. Germline lookup yields CDR1 SGHRS and CDR2 YFSETQ. V lost 0 bases and J 7 bases, leaving 9 bases between the germline ends. This sequence joins TRBV5-1 and TRBJ2-3; D is uncertain. This receptor was taken from a woman of 80 years or more with active or convalescent COVID-19. The sequenced sample consisted of peripheral blood. CDR3: CASSLAEANTQYF. The DNA for the CDR3 is TGCGCCAGCAGCTTGGCCGAAGCAAATACGCAGTATTTT. The whole variable domain, filled in from reference TRBV5-1 and TRBJ2-3, reads KAGVTQTPRYLIKTRGQQVTLSCSPISGHRSVSWYQQTPGQGLQFLFEYFSETQRNKGNFPGRFSGRQFSNSRSEMNVSTLELGDSALYLCASSLAEANTQYFGPGTRLTVL.